The rows below give T cell receptor beta chains drawn from one sample of a study of OX40 agonist ivuxolimab in advanced cancers. Method: immunoSEQ multiplex PCR; TCRdb's copy keeps in-frame clones and lacks some. There are roughly 26,000 clones in the sample; 85% occur only once, and 34% lies in the top ten. Here the sequenced sample was CD4+ or CD8+ T cells sorted from blood, taken in a trial of the OX40 agonist ivuxolimab. The receptor source for this set is an adult with an advanced solid tumor such as melanoma, head and neck, liver or kidney cancer. CDR3s include the opening cysteine and the closing phenylalanine or tryptophan. D genes are given only for firm matches. Only part of the rows carry a size: once, few, many, or a class if the clone is expanded.

v_gene	j_gene	abundance	d_gene	CDR3aa	CDR3nt
TRBV27	TRBJ2-3	NA	NA	CASSSLTTDTQYF	TGTGCCAGCAGTTCCCTCACCACAGATACGCAGTATTTT
TRBV7-6	TRBJ2-5	NA	NA	CASSLTGWETQYF	TGTGCCAGCAGCCTCACGGGCTGGGAGACCCAGTACTTC
TRBV28	TRBJ1-3	NA	NA	CASTQRTTGNTIYF	TGTGCCAGCACTCAAAGGACAACCGGAAACACCATATATTTT
TRBV10-2	TRBJ1-1	NA	NA	CASSDPGDLEAFF	TGCGCCAGCAGTGACCCAGGGGATCTTGAAGCTTTCTTT
TRBV28	TRBJ2-2	NA	NA	CASSGPYTGELFF	TGTGCCAGCAGCGGACCGTACACCGGGGAGCTGTTTTTT
TRBV11-2	TRBJ2-1	large	NA	CASSLEGALLGYNEQFF	TGTGCCAGCAGCTTAGAAGGGGCTCTGCTCGGCTACAATGAGCAGTTCTTC
TRBV12-5	TRBJ2-3	NA	TRBD1	CASGLVLGTGGVDTQYF	TGTGCTAGTGGTTTGGTACTGGGGACAGGAGGGGTGGATACGCAGTATTTT
TRBV14	TRBJ2-7	NA	NA	CASSQAQITFQGQYF	TGTGCCAGCAGCCAAGCTCAGATTACCTTTCAGGGGCAGTACTTC
TRBV27	TRBJ2-7	NA	TRBD2	CASSPGTSGSTEQYF	TGTGCCAGCAGTCCTGGGACTAGCGGTTCTACGGAGCAGTACTTC
TRBV27	TRBJ2-7	NA	NA	CASSPHRDTVGQYF	TGTGCCAGCAGTCCCCACAGGGACACGGTGGGGCAGTACTTC
TRBV12-2	TRBJ1-4	NA	NA	CASRQETDACSCEKLFF	TGTGCAAGTCGCCAAGAAACGGACGCCTGCTCTTGTGAAAAACTGTTTTTT
TRBV5-1	TRBJ2-7	NA	NA	CASSFQGSEQYF	TGCGCCAGCAGCTTCCAGGGGTCCGAGCAGTACTTC
TRBV6-5	TRBJ1-5	NA	NA	CASSENSPHQPQHF	TGTGCCAGCAGTGAAAACTCACCCCATCAGCCCCAGCATTTT
TRBV6-1	TRBJ1-1	NA	TRBD1	CASSVGTANTEAFF	TGTGCCAGCAGTGTCGGGACAGCTAACACTGAAGCTTTCTTT
TRBV7-9	TRBJ2-4	NA	TRBD1	CASSSPGGTGGSKNIQYF	TGTGCCAGCAGCTCCCCCGGGGGGACAGGGGGCTCCAAAAACATTCAGTACTTC
TRBV5-1	TRBJ2-5	NA	NA	CASSLVLNEETQYF	TGCGCCAGCAGCCTTGTTCTCAACGAAGAGACCCAGTACTTC
TRBV6-1	TRBJ2-1	NA	NA	CASSAGREVRRDNEQFF	TGTGCCAGCAGTGCTGGCAGGGAGGTAAGACGGGACAATGAGCAGTTCTTC
TRBV7-6	TRBJ1-2	NA	TRBD1	CASSPFTGTGLGYTF	TGTGCCAGCAGCCCCTTTACCGGGACAGGGTTGGGCTACACCTTC
TRBV7-9	TRBJ2-3	NA	TRBD2	CASSLPGLAGVSTDTQYF	TGTGCCAGCAGCTTACCGGGACTAGCGGGGGTAAGCACAGATACGCAGTATTTT
TRBV4-1	TRBJ2-1	NA	NA	CASSQDRDNEQFF	TGCGCCAGCAGCCAAGACAGGGACAATGAGCAGTTCTTC
TRBV19	TRBJ1-1	NA	NA	CGGERTEAFF	TGTGGGGGGGAGAGGACTGAAGCTTTCTTT
TRBV5-4	TRBJ2-1	NA	TRBD2	CASSSGIQFF	TGTGCCAGCAGTAGCGGGATCCAGTTCTTC
TRBV7-2	TRBJ2-1	NA	TRBD2	CASSLIFLAGGGSYNEQFF	TGTGCCAGCAGCTTAATTTTCTTGGCGGGGGGCGGATCCTACAATGAGCAGTTCTTC
TRBV19	TRBJ2-1	once	TRBD1	CASSIGQGPYNEQFF	TGTGCCAGTAGTATAGGACAGGGCCCCTACAATGAGCAGTTCTTC
TRBV5-4	TRBJ1-2	NA	TRBD1	CASSQDKAGGDGYTF	TGCGCCAGCAGCCAAGATAAAGCAGGGGGCGATGGCTACACCTTC
TRBV4-3	TRBJ2-3	NA	NA	CASSQEGLLAQDTQYF	TGCGCCAGCAGCCAAGAGGGGCTTTTGGCACAAGATACGCAGTATTTT
TRBV27	TRBJ2-7	NA	TRBD2	CASSPGTSGSGEQYF	TGTGCCAGCAGTCCCGGGACTAGCGGGAGTGGGGAGCAGTACTTC
TRBV6-1	TRBJ1-3	NA	NA	CASASGNTIYF	TGTGCCAGCGCTTCTGGAAACACCATATATTTT
TRBV4-2	TRBJ1-1	NA	TRBD1	CASSQDHRGIEAFF	TGTGCCAGCAGCCAAGATCACAGGGGAATAGAAGCTTTCTTT
TRBV7-9	TRBJ1-4	once	NA	CASSRDLNEKLFF	TGTGCCAGCAGCCGGGACCTTAATGAAAAACTGTTTTTT
TRBV9	TRBJ2-3	NA	NA	CASSAGARGATDTQYF	TGTGCCAGCAGCGCGGGGGCAAGGGGGGCAACAGATACGCAGTATTTT
TRBV5-5	TRBJ2-7	NA	TRBD2	CASSLTSGSTWAYEQYF	TGTGCCAGCAGCTTAACTAGCGGGAGTACATGGGCCTACGAGCAGTACTTC
TRBV19	TRBJ2-7	few	TRBD2	CASSIAAGVSEQYF	TGTGCCAGTAGTATTGCAGCGGGAGTGAGCGAGCAGTACTTC
TRBV11-2	TRBJ1-1	NA	TRBD1	CASSQGGQGDDTEAFF	TGTGCCAGCAGCCAGGGGGGGCAGGGCGACGACACTGAAGCTTTCTTT
TRBV21-1	TRBJ2-5	NA	NA	CASSILSSSQETQYF	TGTGCCAGCAGCATCCTCAGTAGCAGTCAAGAGACCCAGTACTTC
TRBV5-6	TRBJ2-3	NA	TRBD2	CASSSLLSGRLDTQYF	TGTGCCAGCAGCTCCCTCCTTAGCGGGAGGTTGGATACGCAGTATTTT
TRBV5-1	TRBJ2-3	NA	TRBD1	CASSLTGGPTVDTQYF	TGCGCCAGCAGCCTGACAGGGGGCCCCACGGTGGATACGCAGTATTTT
TRBV10-2	TRBJ2-7	NA	TRBD2	CASSARGDSYEQYF	TGCGCCAGCAGTGCCCGGGGGGACTCCTACGAGCAGTACTTC
TRBV27	TRBJ2-1	NA	NA	CASSPHSGPYNEQFF	TGTGCCAGCAGTCCACATTCGGGACCCTACAATGAGCAGTTCTTC
TRBV19	TRBJ1-5	NA	TRBD1	CASNNDRGRKDQPQHF	TGTGCCAGTAATAACGACAGGGGAAGGAAGGATCAGCCCCAGCATTTT
TRBV27	TRBJ2-7	NA	TRBD2	CASSLSGLARSYEQYF	TGTGCCAGCAGTTTATCTGGACTAGCGCGCTCCTACGAGCAGTACTTC